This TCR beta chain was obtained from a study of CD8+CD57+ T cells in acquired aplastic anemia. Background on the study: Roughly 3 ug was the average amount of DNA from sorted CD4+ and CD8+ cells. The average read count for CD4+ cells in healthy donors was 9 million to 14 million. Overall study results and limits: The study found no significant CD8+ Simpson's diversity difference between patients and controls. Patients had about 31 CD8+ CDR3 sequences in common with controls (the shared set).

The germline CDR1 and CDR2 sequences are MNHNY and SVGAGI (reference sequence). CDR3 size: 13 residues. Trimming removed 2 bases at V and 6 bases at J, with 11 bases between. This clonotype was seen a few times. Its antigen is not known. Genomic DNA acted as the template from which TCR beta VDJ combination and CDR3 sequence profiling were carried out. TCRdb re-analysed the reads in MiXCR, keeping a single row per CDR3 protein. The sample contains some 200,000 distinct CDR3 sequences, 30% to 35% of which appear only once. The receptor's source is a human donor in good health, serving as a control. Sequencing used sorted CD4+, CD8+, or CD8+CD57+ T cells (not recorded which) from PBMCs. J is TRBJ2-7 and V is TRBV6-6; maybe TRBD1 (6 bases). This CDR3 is CASSYGQGSEQYV. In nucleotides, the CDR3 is TGTGCCAGCAGTTACGGGCAGGGGAGCGAGCAGTACGTC.